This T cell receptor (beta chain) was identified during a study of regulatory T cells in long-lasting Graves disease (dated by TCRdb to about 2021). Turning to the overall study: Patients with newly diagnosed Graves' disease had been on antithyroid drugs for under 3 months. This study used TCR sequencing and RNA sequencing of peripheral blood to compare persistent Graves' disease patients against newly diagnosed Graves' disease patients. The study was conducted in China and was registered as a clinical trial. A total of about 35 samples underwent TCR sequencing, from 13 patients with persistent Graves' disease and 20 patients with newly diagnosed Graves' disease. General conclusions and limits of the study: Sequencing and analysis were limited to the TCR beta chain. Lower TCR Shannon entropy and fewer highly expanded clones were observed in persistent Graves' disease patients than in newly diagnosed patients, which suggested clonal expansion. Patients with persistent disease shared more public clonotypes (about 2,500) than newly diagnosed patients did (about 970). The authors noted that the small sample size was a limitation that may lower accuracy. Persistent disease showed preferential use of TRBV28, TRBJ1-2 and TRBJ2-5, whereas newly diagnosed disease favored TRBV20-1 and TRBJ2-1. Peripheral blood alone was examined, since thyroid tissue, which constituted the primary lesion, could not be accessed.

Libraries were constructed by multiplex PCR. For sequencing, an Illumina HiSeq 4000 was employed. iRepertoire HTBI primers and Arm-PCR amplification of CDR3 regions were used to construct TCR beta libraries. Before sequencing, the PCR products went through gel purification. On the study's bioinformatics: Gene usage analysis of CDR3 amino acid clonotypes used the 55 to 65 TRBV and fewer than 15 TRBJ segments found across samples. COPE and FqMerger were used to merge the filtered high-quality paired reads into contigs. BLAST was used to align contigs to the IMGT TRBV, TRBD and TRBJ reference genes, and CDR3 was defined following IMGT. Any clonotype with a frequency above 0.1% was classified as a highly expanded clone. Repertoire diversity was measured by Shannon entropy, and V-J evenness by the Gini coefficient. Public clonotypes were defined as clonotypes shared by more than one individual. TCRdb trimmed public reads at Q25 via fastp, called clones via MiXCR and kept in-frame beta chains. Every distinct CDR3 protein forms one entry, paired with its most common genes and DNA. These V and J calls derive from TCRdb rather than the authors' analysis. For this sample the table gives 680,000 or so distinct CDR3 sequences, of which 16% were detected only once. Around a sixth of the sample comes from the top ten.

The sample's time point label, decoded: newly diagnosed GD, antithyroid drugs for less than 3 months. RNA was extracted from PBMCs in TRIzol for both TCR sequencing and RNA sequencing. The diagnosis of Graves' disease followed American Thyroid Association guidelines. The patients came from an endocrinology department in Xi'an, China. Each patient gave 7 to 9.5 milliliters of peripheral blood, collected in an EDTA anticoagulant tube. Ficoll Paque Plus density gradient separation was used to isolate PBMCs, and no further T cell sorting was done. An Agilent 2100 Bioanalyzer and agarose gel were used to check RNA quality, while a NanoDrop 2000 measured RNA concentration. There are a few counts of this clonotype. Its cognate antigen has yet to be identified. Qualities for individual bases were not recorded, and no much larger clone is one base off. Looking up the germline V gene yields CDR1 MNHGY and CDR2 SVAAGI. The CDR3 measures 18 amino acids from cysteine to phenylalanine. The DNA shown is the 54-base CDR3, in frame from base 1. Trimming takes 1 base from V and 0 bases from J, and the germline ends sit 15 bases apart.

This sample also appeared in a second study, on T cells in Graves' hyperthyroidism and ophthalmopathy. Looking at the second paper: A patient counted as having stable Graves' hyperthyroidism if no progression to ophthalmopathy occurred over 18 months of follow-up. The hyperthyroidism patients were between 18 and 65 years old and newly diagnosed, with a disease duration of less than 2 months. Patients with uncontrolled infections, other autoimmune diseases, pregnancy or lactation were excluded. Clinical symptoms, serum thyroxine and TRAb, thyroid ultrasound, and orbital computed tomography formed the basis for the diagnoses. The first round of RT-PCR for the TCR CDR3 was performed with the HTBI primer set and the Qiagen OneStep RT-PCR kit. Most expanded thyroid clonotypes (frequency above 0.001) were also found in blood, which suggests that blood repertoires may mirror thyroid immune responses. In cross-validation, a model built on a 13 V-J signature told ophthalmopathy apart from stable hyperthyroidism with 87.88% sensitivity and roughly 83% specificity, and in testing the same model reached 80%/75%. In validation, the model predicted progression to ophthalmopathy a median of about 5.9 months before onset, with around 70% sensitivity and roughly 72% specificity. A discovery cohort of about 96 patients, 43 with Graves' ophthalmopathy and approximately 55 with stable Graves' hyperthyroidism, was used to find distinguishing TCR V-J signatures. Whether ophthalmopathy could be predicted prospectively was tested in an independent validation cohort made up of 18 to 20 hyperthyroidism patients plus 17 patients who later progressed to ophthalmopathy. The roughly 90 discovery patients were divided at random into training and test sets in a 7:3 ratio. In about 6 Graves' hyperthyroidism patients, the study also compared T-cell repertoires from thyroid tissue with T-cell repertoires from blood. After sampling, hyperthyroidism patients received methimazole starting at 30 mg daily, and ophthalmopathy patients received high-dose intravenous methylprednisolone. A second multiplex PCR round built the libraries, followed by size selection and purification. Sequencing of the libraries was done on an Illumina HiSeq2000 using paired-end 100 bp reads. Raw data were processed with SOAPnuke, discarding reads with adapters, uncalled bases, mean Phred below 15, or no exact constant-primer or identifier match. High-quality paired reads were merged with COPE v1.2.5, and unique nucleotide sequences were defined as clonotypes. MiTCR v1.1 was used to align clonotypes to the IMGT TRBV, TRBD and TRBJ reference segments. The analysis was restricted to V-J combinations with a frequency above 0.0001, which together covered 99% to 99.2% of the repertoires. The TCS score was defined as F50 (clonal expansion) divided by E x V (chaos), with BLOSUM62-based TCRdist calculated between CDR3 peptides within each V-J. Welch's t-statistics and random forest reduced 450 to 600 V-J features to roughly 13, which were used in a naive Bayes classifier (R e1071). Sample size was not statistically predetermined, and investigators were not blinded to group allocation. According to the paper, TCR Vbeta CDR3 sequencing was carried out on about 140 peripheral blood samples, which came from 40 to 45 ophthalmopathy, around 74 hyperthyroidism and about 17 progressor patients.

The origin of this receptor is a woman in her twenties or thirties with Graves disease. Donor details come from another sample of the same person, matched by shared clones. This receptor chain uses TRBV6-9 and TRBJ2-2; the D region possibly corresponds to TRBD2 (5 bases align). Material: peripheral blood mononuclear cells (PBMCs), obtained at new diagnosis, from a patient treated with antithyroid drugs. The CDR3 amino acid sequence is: CASSYFEREPSNTGELFF. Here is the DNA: TGTGCCAGCAGTTATTTCGAGAGGGAGCCGTCGAACACCGGGGAGCTGTTTTTT.